Sequencing of this T cell receptor beta chain was carried out in a study of T cell changes during pregnancy in multiple sclerosis. Germline CDR1 LNHDA, CDR2 SQIVND (reference sequence). V was pared by 4 bases and J by 6 bases, with 24 bases between. This CDR3 spans 17 amino acids. This clone was seen once. Sequencing was performed with immunoSEQ multiplex PCR; in TCRdb, only in-frame clones are kept and a portion is missing. The table includes about 97,000 clones, approximately 91% detected once. Sequenced here: peripheral blood, sampled in the second trimester of pregnancy. The chain uses TRBV19 and TRBJ1-1, with D maybe TRBD1 (6 bases). This TCR derives from a female donor with multiple sclerosis, enrolled in a pregnancy study. DNA for the CDR3: TGTGCCAGTAGTAATAACCGAGAACAGGGTGGGGCGGCTGAAGCTTTCTTT. Its translation: CASSNNREQGGAAEAFF.